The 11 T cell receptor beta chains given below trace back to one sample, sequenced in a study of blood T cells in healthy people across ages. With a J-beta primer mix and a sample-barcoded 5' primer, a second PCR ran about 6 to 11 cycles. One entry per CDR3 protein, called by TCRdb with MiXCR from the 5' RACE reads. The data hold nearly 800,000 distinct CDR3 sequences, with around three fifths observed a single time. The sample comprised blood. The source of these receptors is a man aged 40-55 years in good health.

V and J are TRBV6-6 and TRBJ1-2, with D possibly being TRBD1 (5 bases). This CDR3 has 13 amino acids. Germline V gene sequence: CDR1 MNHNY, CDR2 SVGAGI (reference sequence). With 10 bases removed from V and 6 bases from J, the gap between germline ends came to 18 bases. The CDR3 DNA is TGTGCCACTAGCGGGGGTCTCTTAGATGGCTACACCTTC. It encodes CATSGGLLDGYTF.

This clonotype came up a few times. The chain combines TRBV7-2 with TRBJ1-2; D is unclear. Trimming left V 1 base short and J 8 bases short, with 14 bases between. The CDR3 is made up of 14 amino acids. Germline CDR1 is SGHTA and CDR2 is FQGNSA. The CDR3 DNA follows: TGTGCCAGCAGCTTAGAAGGGTTTTCGGAGGGCTACACCTTC. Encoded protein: CASSLEGFSEGYTF.

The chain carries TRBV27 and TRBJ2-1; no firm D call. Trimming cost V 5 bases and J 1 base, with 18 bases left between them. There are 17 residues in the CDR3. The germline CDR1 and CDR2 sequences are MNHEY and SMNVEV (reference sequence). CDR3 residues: CASSTIAGFPSYNEQFF. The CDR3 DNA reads TGTGCCAGCAGTACAATAGCAGGCTTCCCGTCCTACAATGAGCAGTTCTTC.

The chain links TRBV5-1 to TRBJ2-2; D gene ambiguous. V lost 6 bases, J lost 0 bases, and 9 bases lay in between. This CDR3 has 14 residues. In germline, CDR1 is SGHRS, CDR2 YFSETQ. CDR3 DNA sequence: TGCGCCAGCATGGGCAGGACGAACACCGGGGAGCTGTTTTTT. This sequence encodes CASMGRTNTGELFF.

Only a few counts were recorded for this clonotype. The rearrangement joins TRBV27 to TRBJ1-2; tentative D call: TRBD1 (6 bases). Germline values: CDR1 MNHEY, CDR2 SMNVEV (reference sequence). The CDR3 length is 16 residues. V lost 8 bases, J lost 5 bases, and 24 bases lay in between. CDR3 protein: CASGRRTERSFYGYTF. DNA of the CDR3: TGTGCCAGCGGGAGAAGGACAGAGAGATCTTTTTATGGCTACACCTTC.

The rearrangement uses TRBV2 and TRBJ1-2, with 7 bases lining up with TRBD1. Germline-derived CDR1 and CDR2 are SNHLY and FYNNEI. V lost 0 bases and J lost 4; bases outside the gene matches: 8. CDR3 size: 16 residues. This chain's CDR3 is CASSEASRGVGYGYTF. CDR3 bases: TGTGCCAGCAGTGAAGCGTCCAGGGGGGTCGGCTATGGCTACACCTTC.

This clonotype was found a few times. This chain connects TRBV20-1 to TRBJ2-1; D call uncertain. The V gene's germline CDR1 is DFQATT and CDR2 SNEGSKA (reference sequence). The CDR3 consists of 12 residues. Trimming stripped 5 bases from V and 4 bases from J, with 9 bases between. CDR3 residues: CSAPPGYNEQFF. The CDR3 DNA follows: TGCAGTGCTCCGCCTGGGTACAATGAGCAGTTCTTC.

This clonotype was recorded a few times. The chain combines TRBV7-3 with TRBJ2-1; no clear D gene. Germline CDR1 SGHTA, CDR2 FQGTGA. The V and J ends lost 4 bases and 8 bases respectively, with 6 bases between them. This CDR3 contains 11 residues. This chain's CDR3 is CASSSGDEQFF. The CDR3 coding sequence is TGTGCCAGCAGCTCCGGAGATGAGCAGTTCTTC.

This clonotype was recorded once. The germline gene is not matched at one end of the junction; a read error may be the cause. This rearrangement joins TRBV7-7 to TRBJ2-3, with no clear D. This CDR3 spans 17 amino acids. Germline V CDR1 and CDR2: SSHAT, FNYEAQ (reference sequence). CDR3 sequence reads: CASSLSAASSSTDTQYF. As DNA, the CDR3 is TGTGCTAGCAGCTTATCGGCCGCCAGCTCTAGCACAGATACGCAGTATTTT.

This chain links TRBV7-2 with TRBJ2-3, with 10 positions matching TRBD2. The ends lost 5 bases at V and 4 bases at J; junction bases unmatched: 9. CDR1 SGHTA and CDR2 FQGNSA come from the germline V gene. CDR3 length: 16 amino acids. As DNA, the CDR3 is TGTGCCAGCAGCCCGTTGGGGCTAGCGGGAGCAGATACGCAGTATTTT. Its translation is CASSPLGLAGADTQYF.

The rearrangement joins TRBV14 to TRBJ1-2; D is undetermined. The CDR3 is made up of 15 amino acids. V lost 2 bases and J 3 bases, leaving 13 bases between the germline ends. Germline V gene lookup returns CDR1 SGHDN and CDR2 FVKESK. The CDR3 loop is CASSQISRTHYGYTF. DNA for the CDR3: TGTGCCAGCAGCCAAATAAGCAGGACTCACTATGGCTACACCTTC.